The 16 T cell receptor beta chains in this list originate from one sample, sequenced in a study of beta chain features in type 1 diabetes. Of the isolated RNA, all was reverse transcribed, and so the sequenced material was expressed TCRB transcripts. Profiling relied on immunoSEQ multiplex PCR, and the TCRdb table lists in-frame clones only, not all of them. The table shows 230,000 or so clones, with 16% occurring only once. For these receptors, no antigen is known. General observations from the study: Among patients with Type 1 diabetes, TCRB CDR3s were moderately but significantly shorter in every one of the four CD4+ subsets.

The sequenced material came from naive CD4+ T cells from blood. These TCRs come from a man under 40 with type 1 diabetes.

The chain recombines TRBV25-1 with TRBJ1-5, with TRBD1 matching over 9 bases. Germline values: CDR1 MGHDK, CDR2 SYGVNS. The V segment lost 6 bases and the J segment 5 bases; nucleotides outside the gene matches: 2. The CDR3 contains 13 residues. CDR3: CASRDRGDQPQHF. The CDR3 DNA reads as TGTGCCAGCAGAGACAGGGGGGATCAGCCCCAGCATTTT.

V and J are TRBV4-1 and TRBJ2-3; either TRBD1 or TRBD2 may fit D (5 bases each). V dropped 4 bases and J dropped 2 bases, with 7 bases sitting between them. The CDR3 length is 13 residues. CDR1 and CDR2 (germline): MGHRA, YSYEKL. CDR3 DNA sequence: TGCGCCAGCAGCCCGGGGACCACAGATACGCAGTATTTT. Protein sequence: CASSPGTTDTQYF.

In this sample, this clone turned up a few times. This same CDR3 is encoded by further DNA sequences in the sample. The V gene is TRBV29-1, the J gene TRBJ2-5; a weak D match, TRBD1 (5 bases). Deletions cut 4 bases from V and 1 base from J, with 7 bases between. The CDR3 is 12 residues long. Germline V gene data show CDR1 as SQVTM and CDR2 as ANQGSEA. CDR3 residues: CSVGQSQETQYF. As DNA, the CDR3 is TGCAGCGTTGGACAGTCCCAAGAGACCCAGTACTTC.

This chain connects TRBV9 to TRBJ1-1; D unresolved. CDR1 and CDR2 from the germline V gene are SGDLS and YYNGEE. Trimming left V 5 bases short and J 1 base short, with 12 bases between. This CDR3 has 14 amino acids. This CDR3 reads CASSSPAGNTEAFF. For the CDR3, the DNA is TGTGCCAGCAGTTCCCCCGCGGGGAACACTGAAGCTTTCTTT.

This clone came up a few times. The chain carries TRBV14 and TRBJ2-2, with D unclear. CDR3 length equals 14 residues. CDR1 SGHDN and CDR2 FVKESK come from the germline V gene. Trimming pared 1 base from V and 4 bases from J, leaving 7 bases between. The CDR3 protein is CASSQGRITGELFF. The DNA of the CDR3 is TGTGCCAGCAGCCAAGGACGGATCACCGGGGAGCTGTTTTTT.

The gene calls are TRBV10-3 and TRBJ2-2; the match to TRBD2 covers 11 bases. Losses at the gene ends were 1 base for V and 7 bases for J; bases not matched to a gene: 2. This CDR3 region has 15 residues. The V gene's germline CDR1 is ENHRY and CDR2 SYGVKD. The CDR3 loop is CAISEWLAGGGELFF. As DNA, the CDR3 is TGTGCCATCAGTGAGTGGCTAGCGGGAGGCGGGGAGCTGTTTTTT.

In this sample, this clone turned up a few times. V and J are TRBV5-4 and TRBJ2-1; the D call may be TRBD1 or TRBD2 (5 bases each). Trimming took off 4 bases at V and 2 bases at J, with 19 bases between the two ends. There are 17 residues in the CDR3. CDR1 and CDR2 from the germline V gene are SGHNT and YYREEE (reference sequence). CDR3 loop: CASSGAYGRVTYNEQFF. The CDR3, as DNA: TGTGCCAGCAGCGGGGCCTATGGGCGGGTGACCTACAATGAGCAGTTCTTC.

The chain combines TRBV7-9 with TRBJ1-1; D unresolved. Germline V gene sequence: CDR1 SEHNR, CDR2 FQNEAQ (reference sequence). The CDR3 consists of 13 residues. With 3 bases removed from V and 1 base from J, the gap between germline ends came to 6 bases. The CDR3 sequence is CASSLSRNTEAFF. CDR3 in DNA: TGTGCCAGCAGCTTGTCCCGGAACACTGAAGCTTTCTTT.

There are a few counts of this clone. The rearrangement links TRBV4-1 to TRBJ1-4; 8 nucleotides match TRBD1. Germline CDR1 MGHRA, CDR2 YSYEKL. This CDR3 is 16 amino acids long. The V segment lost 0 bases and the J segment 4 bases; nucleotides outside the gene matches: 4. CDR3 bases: TGCGCCAGCAGCCAAGACACAGGGGGAGGTAATGAAAAACTGTTTTTT. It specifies CASSQDTGGGNEKLFF.

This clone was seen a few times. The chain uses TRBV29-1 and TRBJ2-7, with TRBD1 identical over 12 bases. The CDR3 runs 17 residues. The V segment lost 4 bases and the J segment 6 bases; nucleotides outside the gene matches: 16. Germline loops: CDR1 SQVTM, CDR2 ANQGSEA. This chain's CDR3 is CSVAVGTGGFYRFEQYF. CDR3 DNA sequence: TGCAGCGTTGCAGTCGGGACAGGGGGCTTTTATCGGTTCGAGCAGTACTTC.

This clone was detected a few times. The CDR3 loop is CSVGDRATDTQYF. In DNA form, the CDR3 reads TGCAGCGTTGGGGACAGGGCGACAGATACGCAGTATTTT. The chain uses TRBV29-1 and TRBJ2-3; TRBD1 matches 9 bases. The CDR3 has 13 amino acids. The ends lost 4 bases at V and 3 bases at J; junction bases unmatched: 2. Germline loops: CDR1 SQVTM, CDR2 ANQGSEA.

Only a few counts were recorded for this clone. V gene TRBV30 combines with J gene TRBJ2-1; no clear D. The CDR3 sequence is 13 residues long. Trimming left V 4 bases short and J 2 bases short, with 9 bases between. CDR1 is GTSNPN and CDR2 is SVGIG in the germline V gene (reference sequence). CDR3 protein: CAWTDGPYNEQFF. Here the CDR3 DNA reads TGTGCCTGGACCGATGGGCCCTACAATGAGCAGTTCTTC.

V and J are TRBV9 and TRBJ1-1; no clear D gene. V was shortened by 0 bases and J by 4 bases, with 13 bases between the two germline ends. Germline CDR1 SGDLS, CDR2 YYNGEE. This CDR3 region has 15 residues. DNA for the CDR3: TGTGCCAGCAGCGTAGATGTGTATCTGAGCACTGAAGCTTTCTTT. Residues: CASSVDVYLSTEAFF.

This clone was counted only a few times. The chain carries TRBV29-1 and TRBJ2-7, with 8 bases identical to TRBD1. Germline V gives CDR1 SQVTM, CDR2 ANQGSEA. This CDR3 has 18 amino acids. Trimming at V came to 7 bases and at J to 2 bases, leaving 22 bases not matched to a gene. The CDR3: CSEGWQGAVVGSTYEQYF. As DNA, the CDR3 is TGCAGCGAAGGTTGGCAGGGGGCCGTGGTAGGATCGACCTACGAGCAGTACTTC.

The CDR3 DNA sequence: TGCAGCGCCGGACTCCAGGGTGCCGAGCAGTACTTC. It translates to CSAGLQGAEQYF. The rearrangement uses TRBV29-1 and TRBJ2-7, with D possibly being TRBD1 or TRBD2 (5 bases each). Germline V gene sequence: CDR1 SQVTM, CDR2 ANQGSEA. V lost 7 bases to trimming and J lost 6 bases, with 16 bases between them. The CDR3 runs to 12 residues.

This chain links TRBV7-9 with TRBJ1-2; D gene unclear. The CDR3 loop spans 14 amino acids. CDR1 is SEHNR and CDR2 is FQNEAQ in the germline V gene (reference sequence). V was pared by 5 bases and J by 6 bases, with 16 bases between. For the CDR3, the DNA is TGTGCCAGCAGCCTTAACAGACACCCAAATGGCTACACCTTC. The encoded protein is CASSLNRHPNGYTF.